One sample yielded the 13 T cell receptor beta chains listed below, sequenced in a study of blood T cell repertoires in COVID-19. Measured with immunoSEQ multiplex PCR; TCRdb has only the in-frame clones, and not every one. The sample contains about 110,000 clones, almost 80% of which appear only once. Sequenced input: peripheral blood. These receptors were obtained from an elderly woman with active or convalescent COVID-19.

The chain links TRBV19 to TRBJ1-1; the match to TRBD1 covers 10 bases. Germline values: CDR1 LNHDA, CDR2 SQIVND (reference sequence). V was clipped by 5 bases and J by 5 bases; unmatched bases: 8. This CDR3 region has 15 residues. CDR3 in amino acids: CASSPTGGVSTEAFF. The DNA of the CDR3 is TGTGCCAGTAGTCCGACAGGGGGCGTGAGTACTGAAGCTTTCTTT.

The chain has TRBV11-2 and TRBJ1-4; 10 nucleotides align to TRBD1. Trimming removed 5 bases from V and 4 bases from J; junction bases left unmatched: 4. Germline V gene sequence: CDR1 SGHAT, CDR2 FQNNGV. The CDR3 has 15 residues. This chain's CDR3 is CASSGDRGYNEKLFF. CDR3 bases: TGTGCCAGCAGCGGGGACAGGGGTTATAATGAAAAACTGTTTTTT.

The chain links TRBV6-5 to TRBJ2-1, with D possibly matching TRBD2 (6 bases). Looked up from germline, CDR1 is MNHEY and CDR2 is SVGAGI. Trimming removed 6 bases at V and 4 bases at J, with 16 bases between. The CDR3 has 15 residues. The CDR3 spells CASRLGLPPYNEQFF. The CDR3 DNA is TGTGCCAGCAGACTAGGACTACCTCCTTACAATGAGCAGTTCTTC.

This chain joins TRBV7-9 and TRBJ2-3, with D perhaps TRBD2 (5 bases). The V end was cut by 7 bases, the J end by 4 bases, with 9 bases between. Per germline, CDR1 SEHNR and CDR2 FQNEAQ (reference sequence). The CDR3 spans 12 residues. The CDR3: CASTTGSDTQYF. The CDR3 nucleotides are TGTGCCAGCACCACGGGATCAGATACGCAGTATTTT.

The rearrangement joins TRBV5-1 to TRBJ2-1, with 7 bases that match TRBD2. The CDR3 is made up of 16 amino acids. After removal of 5 bases from V and 3 bases from J, the junction contained 11 bases not matched to a gene. Germline V CDR1 and CDR2: SGHRS, YFSETQ. CDR3 DNA sequence: TGCGCCAGCAGTTCCGGGCCTAGCGGAATCTACAATGAGCAGTTCTTC. Its translation is CASSSGPSGIYNEQFF.

The J gene is TRBJ2-7, the V gene TRBV27; TRBD1 agrees at 9 bases. The CDR3 spans 17 residues. The V gene end was trimmed by 2 bases and the J gene end by 5 bases; junction bases not matched to a gene: 13. Germline CDR1 reads MNHEY; CDR2 reads SMNVEV (reference sequence). CDR3 sequence (DNA): TGTGCCAGCAGTTTAAGGACTCGGGACAGGGCTTTCCACGAGCAGTACTTC. As protein: CASSLRTRDRAFHEQYF.

The gene calls are TRBV7-2 and TRBJ1-2; 8 nucleotides agree with TRBD1. V trimming: 0 bases; J trimming: 4 bases; junction bases outside the gene matches: 4. The germline CDR1 and CDR2 sequences are SGHTA and FQGNSA. The CDR3 is 15 residues long. CDR3 loop: CASSLASDRGYGYTF. The DNA of the CDR3 is TGTGCCAGCAGCTTAGCTTCTGACAGGGGCTATGGCTACACCTTC.

The V call is TRBV28, the J call TRBJ1-2; 9 bases line up with TRBD1. The CDR3 contains 17 residues. Germline CDR1 and CDR2: MDHEN and SYDVKM. After removal of 6 bases from V and 4 bases from J, the junction contained 15 bases not matched to a gene. The CDR3 spells CASSPGTGSPAAYGYTF. CDR3 DNA: TGTGCCAGCAGCCCCGGGACAGGGAGCCCAGCCGCCTATGGCTACACCTTC.

The chain carries TRBV7-2 and TRBJ2-5; D unresolved. Trimming left V 5 bases short and J 3 bases short, with 13 bases between. Germline values: CDR1 SGHTA, CDR2 FQGNSA. CDR3 length: 14 amino acids. CDR3 coding DNA: TGTGCCAGCAGCCTGCGAATGCAGGAAGAGACCCAGTACTTC. This sequence encodes CASSLRMQEETQYF.

V and J are TRBV18 and TRBJ1-5, with a possible D match to TRBD1 (5 bases). V gave up 3 bases and J gave up 2 bases, with 11 bases separating them. CDR3 length equals 15 residues. Germline CDR1 and CDR2: KGHSH and LQKENI. CDR3 loop: CASSPAQGGNQPQHF. The CDR3 DNA follows: TGTGCCAGCTCACCGGCTCAGGGCGGCAATCAGCCCCAGCATTTT. Full variable domain (remainder filled in from reference TRBV18 and TRBJ1-5): NAGVMQNPRHLVRRRGQEARLRCSPMKGHSHVYWYRQLPEEGLKFMVYLQKENIIDESGMPKERFSAEFPKEGPSILRIQQVVRGDSAAYFCASSPAQGGNQPQHFGDGTRLSIL.

The V and J genes are TRBV10-1 and TRBJ2-3; 11 positions agree with TRBD2. Trimming took 3 bases from V and 4 from J; bases not matched to a gene: 6. CDR1 and CDR2 from the germline V gene are WNHNN and SYGVQD (reference sequence). The CDR3 has 16 amino acids. The CDR3 reads CASSDTLAGGSDTQYF. CDR3 DNA sequence: TGCGCCAGCAGTGACACCCTAGCGGGAGGATCAGATACGCAGTATTTT.

This clone was counted between two and nine times. The rearrangement joins TRBV7-6 to TRBJ2-5; weak D call: TRBD2 (6 bases). Trimming pared 0 bases from V and 4 bases from J, leaving 12 bases between. This CDR3 spans 15 amino acids. Germline assignment: CDR1 SGHVS and CDR2 FNYEAQ. In nucleotides, the CDR3 is TGTGCCAGCAGCTTAGCTAGCGAGGGAGGAGAGACCCAGTACTTC. Translating gives CASSLASEGGETQYF.

The DNA of the CDR3 is TGTGCCAGCAGCATAAAGACTAGCGGCGTCAACACCGGGGAGCTGTTTTTT. Encoded protein: CASSIKTSGVNTGELFF. This sequence joins TRBV9 and TRBJ2-2, with 9 bases identical to TRBD2. This CDR3 has 17 amino acids. CDR1 SGDLS and CDR2 YYNGEE come from the germline V gene. J was trimmed by 2 bases and V by 4 bases; bases with no gene match: 9.